The clone carrying this T cell receptor beta chain appeared a few times. Its specificity is unknown. Ophthalmopathy was moderately-to-severely active, CAS at least 3, NOSPECS at least 4, lasting under 3 months. Excluded were patients with other autoimmune diseases, uncontrolled infections, pregnancy or lactation. This specimen comes from a study of Graves' ophthalmopathy and Graves' hyperthyroidism. Study details: There was a collection of peripheral blood at initial diagnosis, before any treatment. General study results and limits: Detected in blood as well were most expanded thyroid clonotypes with frequency above 0.001.

CDR3 length: 15 amino acids. Germline loops: CDR1 MNHEY, CDR2 SVGAGI. J was trimmed by 8 bases and V by 4 bases; bases with no gene match: 9. The sequenced template was RNA, covering the TCR beta CDR3 region. HTBI-primed first-round RT-PCR preceded second-round multiplex PCR. TCRdb used MiXCR to reprocess the multiplex PCR reads, holding one entry per CDR3 protein. The sample includes 200,000 to 300,000 distinct CDR3 sequences, approximately 42% of them seen just once. Sequenced material: peripheral blood. This rearrangement joins TRBV6-5 to TRBJ1-2; 11 nucleotides line up with TRBD1. This TCR came from an adult man with Graves' ophthalmopathy. CDR3 coding DNA: TGTGCCAGCAGTTTCTCTAGGACAGGGGGCGACGGCTACACCTTC. The encoded protein is CASSFSRTGGDGYTF.